The clone carrying this T cell receptor beta chain came up many times. TCRdb re-called the PCR reads with MiXCR, one entry per CDR3 protein. The table lists approximately 21,000 distinct CDR3 sequences, around two fifths of them singletons. This sample is drawn from a study of tumor-infiltrating lymphocytes in oesophageal squamous cell carcinoma. CDR3 length: 14 residues. Germline V lookup: CDR1 MNHNY, CDR2 SVGAGI (reference sequence). V was shortened by 0 bases and J by 5 bases, with 8 bases between the two germline ends. This sequence originates from a male donor with esophageal squamous cell carcinoma. The chain couples TRBV6-6 to TRBJ1-5, with D unresolved. The sample comprised esophageal tumor tissue. The DNA for the CDR3 is TGTGCCAGCAGTTACTCCCCAGAATATCAGCCCCAGCATTTT. Translating gives CASSYSPEYQPQHF.